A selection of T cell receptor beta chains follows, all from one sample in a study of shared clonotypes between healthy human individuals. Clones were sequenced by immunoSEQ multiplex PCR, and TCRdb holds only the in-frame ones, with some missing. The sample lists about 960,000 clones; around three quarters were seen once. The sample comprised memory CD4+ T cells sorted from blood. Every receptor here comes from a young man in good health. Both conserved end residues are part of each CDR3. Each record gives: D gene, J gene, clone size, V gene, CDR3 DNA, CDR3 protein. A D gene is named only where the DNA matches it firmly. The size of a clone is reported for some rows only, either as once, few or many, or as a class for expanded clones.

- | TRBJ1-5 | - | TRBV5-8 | TGTGCCAGCAGCTTGAGGCGGGATCAGCCCCAGCATTTT | CASSLRRDQPQHF
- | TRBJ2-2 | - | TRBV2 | TGTGCCAGCAGTGAAGCCGCTAAACGGACCGGGGAGCTGTTTTTT | CASSEAAKRTGELFF
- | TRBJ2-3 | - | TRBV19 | TGTGCCAGTAGTGAGGCCTCACTACAGGGTGATACGCAGTATTTT | CASSEASLQGDTQYF
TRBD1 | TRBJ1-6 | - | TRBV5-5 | TGTGCCAGCAGCTGGACAGGAGATAATTCACCCCTCCACTTT | CASSWTGDNSPLHF
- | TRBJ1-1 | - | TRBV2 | TGTGCCAGCAGTTCTTTCGATCAGGGGGCTTTCTTT | CASSSFDQGAFF
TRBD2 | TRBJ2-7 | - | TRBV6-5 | TGTGCCAGCAGTGGGACTAGCGGGGTCTACGAGCAGTACTTC | CASSGTSGVYEQYF
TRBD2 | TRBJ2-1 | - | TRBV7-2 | TGTGCCAGCAGCTTAGCGGGGCTAGCGGCTAACAATGAGCAGTTCTTC | CASSLAGLAANNEQFF
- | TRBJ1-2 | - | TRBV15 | TGTGCCACCAGCAAAGACGGTGTTGGGGGGCGAAACTATGGCTACACCTTC | CATSKDGVGGRNYGYTF
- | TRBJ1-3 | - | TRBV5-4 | TGTGCCAGCAGCTTGAATTCAGGGAGTGGAAACACCATATATTTT | CASSLNSGSGNTIYF
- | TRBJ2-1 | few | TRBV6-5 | TGTGCCAGCAGTTACCGCCGGTGGGGCAATGAGCAGTTCTTC | CASSYRRWGNEQFF
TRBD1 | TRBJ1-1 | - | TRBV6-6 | TGTGCCAGCAGTTGGGACAGGAAGAACACTGAAGCTTTCTTT | CASSWDRKNTEAFF
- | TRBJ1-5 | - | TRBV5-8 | TGTGCCAGCAGCTTGAGCAGGGATCAGCCCCAGCATTTT | CASSLSRDQPQHF
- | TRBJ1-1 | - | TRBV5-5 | TGTGCCAGCAGGTCGGGGCCCCAGATGGTAACTGAAGCTTTCTTT | CASRSGPQMVTEAFF
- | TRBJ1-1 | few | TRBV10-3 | TGTGCCATCAGTGAAAGGGGGTACACTGAAGCTTTCTTT | CAISERGYTEAFF
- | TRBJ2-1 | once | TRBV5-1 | TGCGCCAGCAGCTTGGGAGGCAGGGGCCAACTCAATGAGCAGTTCTTC | CASSLGGRGQLNEQFF
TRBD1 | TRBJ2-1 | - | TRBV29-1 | TGCAGCGAAACCGGGGACAGAACGGGCAATGAGCAGTTCTTC | CSETGDRTGNEQFF
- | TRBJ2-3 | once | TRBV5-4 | TGTGCCAGCAGCTTGTTGGGGGCGGATACGCAGTATTTT | CASSLLGADTQYF
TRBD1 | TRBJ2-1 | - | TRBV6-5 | TGTGCCAGCAGTTACTCGTTAACAGGGGTTGGTGAGCAGTTCTTC | CASSYSLTGVGEQFF
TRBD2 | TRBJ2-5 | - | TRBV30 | TGTGCCTGGAGTGAGGGGGGACTAGCGTTGGGGTCCCAGTACTTC | CAWSEGGLALGSQYF
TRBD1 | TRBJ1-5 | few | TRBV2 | TGTGCCAGCAGTGACGGTGGACAGGGGGGAGGACAGCCCCAGCATTTT | CASSDGGQGGGQPQHF
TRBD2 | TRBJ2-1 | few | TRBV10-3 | TGTGCCAGTAGCCTAGCGGGAGATCAGGGTGAGCAGTTCTTC | CASSLAGDQGEQFF
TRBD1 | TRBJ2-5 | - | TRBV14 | TGTGCCAGCAGCAGAGCCGGGACAGGGATCAGGGAGACCCAGTACTTC | CASSRAGTGIRETQYF
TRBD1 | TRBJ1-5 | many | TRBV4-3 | TGCGCCAGCAGCCAAGTTTCGTGGGACAGGGGCGTCTATAGCAATCAGCCCCAGCATTTT | CASSQVSWDRGVYSNQPQHF
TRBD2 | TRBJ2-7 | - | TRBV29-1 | TGCAGCGCCCGAACCGGGACTAGCGGCTACGAGCAGTACTTC | CSARTGTSGYEQYF
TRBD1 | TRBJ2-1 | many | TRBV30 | TGTGCCTGGATTGGGGGACAGGGGAACTACAATGAGCAGTTCTTC | CAWIGGQGNYNEQFF
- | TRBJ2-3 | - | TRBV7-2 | TGTGCCAGCAGCTTAATTCCCGATACGCAGTATTTT | CASSLIPDTQYF
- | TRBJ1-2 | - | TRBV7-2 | TGTGCCAGCAGCTTAGACCGGGTTGGCTATGGCTACACCTTC | CASSLDRVGYGYTF
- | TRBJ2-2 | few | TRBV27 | TGTGCCAGCAGTCTACGCAGGGACACCGGGGAGCTGTTTTTT | CASSLRRDTGELFF
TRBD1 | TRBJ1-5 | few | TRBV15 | TGTGCCACCAGGGCAGGGGGAAGCAATCAGCCCCAGCATTTT | CATRAGGSNQPQHF
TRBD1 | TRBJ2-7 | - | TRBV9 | TGTGCCAGCAGCGTGGGTCTGGGACAGGGGGCTTACGAGCAGTACTTC | CASSVGLGQGAYEQYF
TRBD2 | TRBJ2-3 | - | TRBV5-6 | TGTGCCAGCAGCCGACTAGGTAGCGGGGACACAGATACGCAGTATTTT | CASSRLGSGDTDTQYF